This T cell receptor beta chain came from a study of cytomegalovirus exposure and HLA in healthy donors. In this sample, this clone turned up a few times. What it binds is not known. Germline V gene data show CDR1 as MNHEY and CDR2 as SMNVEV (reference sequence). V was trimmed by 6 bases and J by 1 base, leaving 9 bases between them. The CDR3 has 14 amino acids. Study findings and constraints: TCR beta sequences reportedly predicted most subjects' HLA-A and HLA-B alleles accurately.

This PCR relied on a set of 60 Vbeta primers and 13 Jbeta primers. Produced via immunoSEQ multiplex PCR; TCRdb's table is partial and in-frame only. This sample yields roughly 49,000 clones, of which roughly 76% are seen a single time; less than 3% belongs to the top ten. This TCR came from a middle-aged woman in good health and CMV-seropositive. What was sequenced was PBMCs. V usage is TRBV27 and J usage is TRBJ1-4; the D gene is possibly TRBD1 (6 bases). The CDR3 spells CASSPGQTNEKLFF. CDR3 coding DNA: TGTGCCAGCAGCCCGGGACAAACTAATGAAAAACTGTTTTTT.